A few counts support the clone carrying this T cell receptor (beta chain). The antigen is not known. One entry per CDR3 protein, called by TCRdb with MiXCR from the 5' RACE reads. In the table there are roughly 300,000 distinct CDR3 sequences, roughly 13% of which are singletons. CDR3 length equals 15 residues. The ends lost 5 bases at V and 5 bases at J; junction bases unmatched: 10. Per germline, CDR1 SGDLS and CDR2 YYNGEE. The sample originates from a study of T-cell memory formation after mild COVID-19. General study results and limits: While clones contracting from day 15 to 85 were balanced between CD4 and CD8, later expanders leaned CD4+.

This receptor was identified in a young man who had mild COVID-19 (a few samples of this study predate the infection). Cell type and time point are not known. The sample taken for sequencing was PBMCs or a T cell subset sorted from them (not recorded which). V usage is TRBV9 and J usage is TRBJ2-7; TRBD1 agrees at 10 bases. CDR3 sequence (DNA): TGTGCCAGCAGTGAACTTCAGACAGGGGGCGACGAGCAGTACGTC. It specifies CASSELQTGGDEQYV.